This T cell receptor beta chain was recorded in a study of T cells in Graves' hyperthyroidism and ophthalmopathy. Whole-study results and caveats: Blood samples included most of the expanded thyroid clonotypes exceeding 0.001.

This clonotype was counted at least ten times. Its antigen is not known. This CDR3 region has 13 residues. Germline V gene sequence: CDR1 SGDLS, CDR2 YYNGEE. Between the trimmed V and J ends, which lost 3 bases and 1 base, there was a span of 7 bases. The investigators amplified TCR beta CDR3 regions from RNA transcripts. A set of HTBI primers served as the primers for a first-round RT-PCR of the TCR CDR3. TCRdb passed the multiplex PCR reads through MiXCR, listing each CDR3 protein once. The data contain 300,000 to 350,000 distinct CDR3 sequences, over 11% of them singletons. Sequencing was performed on blood. The TCR originated in a woman in her thirties with Graves' hyperthyroidism. This chain joins TRBV9 and TRBJ1-1; D remains ambiguous. The CDR3 sequence: CASSAPGNTEAFF. The DNA of the CDR3 is TGTGCCAGCAGCGCCCCAGGGAACACTGAAGCTTTCTTT.